These T cell receptor beta chains were read from a single sample in a study of T-cell memory formation after mild COVID-19. MiXCR, applied by TCRdb to the 5' RACE reads, yields one record per CDR3 protein. The table has hundreds of thousands of distinct CDR3 sequences, about 17% seen once. The sequenced sample consisted of PBMCs or a T cell subset sorted from them (not recorded which). These receptors all come from a man aged 18-30 years who had mild COVID-19 (a few samples of this study predate the infection). Cell type and time point are not known. The CDR3 runs from the conserved cysteine through the conserved F or W. Each record gives: clone size, V gene, D gene, CDR3 length, J gene, CDR3 DNA, CDR3 protein. D genes are given only for firm matches. Expanded clones are given a class, and other clones once, few, many or no size at all.

few	TRBV12-3/TRBV12-4	-	13	TRBJ1-1	TGTGCCAGCAGTTTCGAAAGACTGGGGACAGCTTTCTTT	CASSFERLGTAFF
few	TRBV20-1	-	12	TRBJ1-1	TGCAGTGCTAGTCCCGGACACAGGGAGGCTTTCTTT	CSASPGHREAFF
few	TRBV18	TRBD1	14	TRBJ2-7	TGTGCCAGCTCACCGAGACAGGGGGACTACGAGCAGTACTTC	CASSPRQGDYEQYF
few	TRBV12-3/TRBV12-4	-	15	TRBJ2-1	TGTGCCAGCAGTTTCGGCGCATCCCGGTACAATGAGCAGTTCTTC	CASSFGASRYNEQFF
-	TRBV28	-	13	TRBJ2-5	TGTGCCAGCAGTTTCGATGCAGGAGAGACCCAGTACTTC	CASSFDAGETQYF
-	TRBV24-1	TRBD1	14	TRBJ2-3	TGTGCCACCAGTGATCCGACAGGGACCGATACGCAGTATTTT	CATSDPTGTDTQYF
-	TRBV5-6	-	15	TRBJ2-7	TGTGCCAGCAGCTTTGGTTCTGGGGGAGGCTACGAGCAGTACTTC	CASSFGSGGGYEQYF
-	TRBV7-9	-	17	TRBJ2-1	TGTGCCAGCAGCTCCCCCCCGGACGGGAGCTCCTACAATGAGCAGTTCTTC	CASSSPPDGSSYNEQFF
-	TRBV5-4	-	15	TRBJ2-1	TGTGCCAGCACCCGCCAGGGGTACCGAGCCAATGAGCAGTTCTTC	CASTRQGYRANEQFF
-	TRBV28	-	15	TRBJ1-6	TGTGCCAGCAGCGGTGGGAGCTCCTATAATTCACCCCTCCACTTT	CASSGGSSYNSPLHF
once	TRBV7-6	TRBD1	14	TRBJ2-1	TGTGCCAGCAGCCCACAGGGGGCGAAAAATGAGCAGTTCTTC	CASSPQGAKNEQFF
-	TRBV6-5	-	14	TRBJ1-2	TGTGCCAGCAGTTACGTTGGAGTGGGGTATGGCTACACCTTC	CASSYVGVGYGYTF
-	TRBV20-1	-	12	TRBJ1-1	TGCAGTGCTACCGGACAGAACACTGAAGCTTTCTTT	CSATGQNTEAFF